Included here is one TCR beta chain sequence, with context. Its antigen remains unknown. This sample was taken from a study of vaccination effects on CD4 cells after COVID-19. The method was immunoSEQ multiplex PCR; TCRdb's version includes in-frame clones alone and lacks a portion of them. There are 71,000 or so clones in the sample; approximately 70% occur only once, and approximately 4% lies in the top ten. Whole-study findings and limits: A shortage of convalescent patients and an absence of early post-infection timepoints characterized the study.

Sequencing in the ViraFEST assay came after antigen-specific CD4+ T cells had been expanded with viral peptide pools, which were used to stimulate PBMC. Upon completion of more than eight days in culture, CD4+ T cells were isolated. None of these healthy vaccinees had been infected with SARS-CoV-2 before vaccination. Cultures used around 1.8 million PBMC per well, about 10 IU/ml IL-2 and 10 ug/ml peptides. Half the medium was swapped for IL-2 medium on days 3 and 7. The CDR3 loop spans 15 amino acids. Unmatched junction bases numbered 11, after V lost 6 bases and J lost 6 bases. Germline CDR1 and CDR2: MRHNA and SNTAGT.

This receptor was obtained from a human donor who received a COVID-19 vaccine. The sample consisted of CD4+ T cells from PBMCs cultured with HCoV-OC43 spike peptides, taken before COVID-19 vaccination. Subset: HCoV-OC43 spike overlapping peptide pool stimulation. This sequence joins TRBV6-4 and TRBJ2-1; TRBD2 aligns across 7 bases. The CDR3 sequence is CASSRWEGKSNEQFF. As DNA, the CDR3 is TGTGCCAGCAGCCGGTGGGAGGGAAAGAGCAATGAGCAGTTCTTC.